The 10 T cell receptor beta chains reported below all come from one sample, sequenced in a study of long-term antiretroviral therapy in people with HIV. At the survey level, the v3.0 immunoSEQ assay was run. Method: immunoSEQ multiplex PCR; TCRdb's copy keeps in-frame clones and lacks some. The sample consists of tens of thousands of clones, roughly 90% of them appearing once. Sample: unsorted PBMCs, taken 3.1 years after starting antiretroviral therapy. The source is a man between 18 and 29 years old with HIV.

This clone occurred once. The V call is TRBV9, the J call TRBJ2-3; the match to TRBD2 covers 8 bases. The V gene end was trimmed by 0 bases and the J gene end by 2 bases; junction bases not matched to a gene: 8. The CDR3 spans 17 residues. Germline V CDR1 and CDR2: SGDLS, YYNGEE. CDR3 in amino acids: CASSVESVGGATDTQYF. The CDR3, as DNA: TGTGCCAGCAGCGTAGAGTCGGTCGGGGGGGCCACAGATACGCAGTATTTT.

The chain carries TRBV6-1 and TRBJ1-5, with D possibly TRBD1 on 6 matching bases. The CDR3 is 14 amino acids. V shed 8 bases and J shed 2 bases, with 13 bases lying between them. Germline assignment: CDR1 MNHNS and CDR2 SASEGT. The CDR3 protein is CASRGGIGNQPQHF. The CDR3 DNA is TGTGCCAGCCGCGGGGGCATCGGCAATCAGCCCCAGCATTTT.

The chain couples TRBV6-1 to TRBJ1-5; no firm D call. The CDR3 runs 14 residues. Germline CDR1 is MNHNS and CDR2 is SASEGT. Between the trimmed V and J ends, which lost 0 bases and 2 bases, there was a span of 5 bases. The CDR3 protein is CASSEAWGNQPQHF. In DNA, the CDR3 is TGTGCCAGCAGTGAAGCATGGGGCAATCAGCCCCAGCATTTT.

The chain is built from TRBV6-5 and TRBJ1-1; D unclear. Germline V lookup: CDR1 MNHEY, CDR2 SVGAGI. V lost 2 bases and J lost 3, with 7 bases in between. This CDR3 has 13 residues. The DNA for the CDR3 is TGTGCCAGCAGTTACCGTTACTACACTGAAGCTTTCTTT. Its translation: CASSYRYYTEAFF.

V gene TRBV21-1 combines with J gene TRBJ2-7; the table's TRBD1 call for D was not verified on the DNA. TRBV21-1 is a documented pseudogene. This CDR3 is 15 amino acids long. The chain's CDR3 is CASSKPKGPAYEQYF. The CDR3 DNA is TGTGCCAGCAGCAAACCGAAGGGGCCGGCCTACGAGCAGTACTTC.

The genes are TRBV2 and TRBJ2-7; 7 nucleotides align to TRBD1. Germline V gene lookup returns CDR1 SNHLY and CDR2 FYNNEI. The CDR3 has 13 amino acids. V shed 3 bases and J 2 bases; nucleotides not matched to a gene: 1. The CDR3 protein is CASSEGTAYEQYF. DNA of the CDR3: TGTGCCAGCAGTGAGGGGACAGCCTACGAGCAGTACTTC.

This chain uses TRBV29-1 with TRBJ2-7; 10 bases fit TRBD1. CDR3 length: 14 amino acids. Trimming removed 2 bases from V and 5 bases from J; junction bases left unmatched: 6. Germline V CDR1 and CDR2: SQVTM, ANQGSEA. The CDR3 region is CSVEQGQGKNEQYF. The CDR3 DNA reads as TGCAGCGTTGAACAGGGACAGGGGAAGAACGAGCAGTACTTC.

The chain has TRBV6-1 and TRBJ2-1; D gene unclear. V was pared by 1 base and J by 8 bases, with 9 bases between. Germline CDR1 MNHNS, CDR2 SASEGT. CDR3 length: 13 residues. CDR3 coding DNA: TGTGCCAGCAGTGAAGTACAAGTGGATGAGCAGTTCTTC. Amino acid sequence: CASSEVQVDEQFF.

The CDR3 nucleotides are TGTGCCAGTAGTATAAGGGGAGGGACAGGGGGTCCTCTCTACGAGCAGTACTTC. This gives the protein CASSIRGGTGGPLYEQYF. This rearrangement joins TRBV19 to TRBJ2-7, with TRBD1 matching over 11 bases. V shed 2 bases, J shed 3 bases, and the junction held 12 bases outside the gene matches. This CDR3 region has 18 residues. CDR1 and CDR2 from the germline V gene are LNHDA and SQIVND (reference sequence).

This clone appeared a single time. The chain uses TRBV6-5 and TRBJ2-2; no clear D. The CDR3 is 14 residues long. V was cut by 6 bases and J by 7 bases, with 15 bases left in between. Per the germline V gene, CDR1 is MNHEY and CDR2 is SVGAGI. The DNA of the CDR3 is TGTGCCAGCAGGCCGGACCCCATTCACGGGGAGCTGTTTTTT. Protein: CASRPDPIHGELFF.